The 26 T cell receptor beta chains in this list originate from one sample, sequenced in a study of blood T cell repertoires in COVID-19. Sequencing used immunoSEQ multiplex PCR; TCRdb keeps in-frame clones, though not all of them. Of 90,000 to 120,000 clones in the sample, 65% to 80% were seen once. Sequencing was carried out using peripheral blood. The receptors come from a man in his 70s with acute or convalescent COVID-19.

A few counts support this clone. The V call is TRBV6-1, the J call TRBJ1-5; TRBD1 matches at 7 bases. The V and J ends lost 4 bases and 2 bases, in that order; junction bases with no gene match: 8. This CDR3 has 16 amino acids. Per the germline V gene, CDR1 is MNHNS and CDR2 is SASEGT. The CDR3 coding sequence is TGTGCCAGCAGTGCAAGACAGGGAGTCGGCAATCAGCCCCAGCATTTT. Its protein is CASSARQGVGNQPQHF.

This clone showed up just a few times. The chain uses TRBV9 and TRBJ1-1, with D uncertain. Germline values: CDR1 SGDLS, CDR2 YYNGEE. The CDR3 runs 13 residues. Trimming pared 2 bases from V and 0 bases from J, leaving 5 bases between. CDR3 amino acids: CASSVTMNTEAFF. The CDR3 coding sequence is TGTGCCAGCAGCGTTACAATGAACACTGAAGCTTTCTTT.

The genes are TRBV29-1 and TRBJ2-7; D may be TRBD2 (7 bases). Trimming stripped 6 bases from V and 3 bases from J, with 18 bases between. This CDR3 has 14 amino acids. Germline CDR1 reads SQVTM; CDR2 reads ANQGSEA. Here the CDR3 reads CSVEGRGAGYEQYF. The DNA for the CDR3 is TGCAGCGTCGAGGGCCGGGGGGCCGGCTACGAGCAGTACTTC.

The chain recombines TRBV5-6 with TRBJ1-2; D remains unclear. Trimming shortened V by 3 bases and J by 7 bases, and 16 bases separated the two germline ends. Germline lookup yields CDR1 SGHDT and CDR2 YYEEEE. CDR3 length: 14 residues. The CDR3 DNA sequence: TGTGCCAGCAGCTCCCAATCGGGATGGGGTGGCTACACCTTC. Translation gives CASSSQSGWGGYTF. The variable domain in full, completed from reference TRBV5-6 and TRBJ1-2, reads DAGVTQSPTHLIKTRGQQVTLRCSPKSGHDTVSWYQQALGQGPQFIFQYYEEEERQRGNFPDRFSGHQFPNYSSELNVNALLLGDSALYLCASSSQSGWGGYTFGSGTRLTVV.

The CDR3 protein is CASSLAGGGNTIYF. CDR3 DNA: TGTGCCAGCAGCTTAGCAGGGGGCGGAAACACCATATATTTT. The J gene is TRBJ1-3, the V gene TRBV7-9; 7 bases are a match to TRBD1. This CDR3 spans 14 amino acids. CDR1 is SEHNR and CDR2 is FQNEAQ in the germline V gene (reference sequence). The J segment lost 4 bases and the V segment lost 0 bases, leaving 0 bases of the junction unmatched.

This clone was found a few times. The CDR3 here is CSAQLQGPTGELFF. In nucleotides, the CDR3 is TGCAGCGCTCAACTGCAGGGCCCCACCGGGGAGCTGTTTTTT. The V call is TRBV29-1, the J call TRBJ2-2; D is perhaps TRBD1 (5 bases). Germline V gene lookup returns CDR1 SQVTM and CDR2 ANQGSEA. V lost 7 bases and J lost 4, with 16 bases in between. This CDR3 contains 14 residues.

This clone appeared a single time. The chain combines TRBV29-1 with TRBJ1-2, with D unclear. CDR1 and CDR2 (germline): SQVTM, ANQGSEA. CDR3 size: 12 residues. Trimming removed 2 bases at V and 2 bases at J, with 6 bases between. This chain's CDR3 is CSVETVNYGYTF. CDR3 sequence (DNA): TGCAGCGTTGAAACAGTAAACTATGGCTACACCTTC.

V usage is TRBV18 and J usage is TRBJ2-7; 9 positions match TRBD2. This CDR3 has 15 residues. V lost 2 bases to trimming and J lost 4 bases; unmatched junction nucleotides: 6. Germline-derived CDR1 and CDR2 are KGHSH and LQKENI. The DNA for the CDR3 is TGTGCCAGCTCACCATCTAGCGGGGAGAATTACGAGCAGTACTTC. Protein product: CASSPSSGENYEQYF.

CDR3 region: CASSLGLGTSGDNEQFF. CDR3 nucleotides: TGTGCCAGCAGCTTAGGCTTGGGGACTAGCGGGGACAATGAGCAGTTCTTC. The chain carries TRBV11-3 and TRBJ2-1, with 13 bases fitting TRBD2. This CDR3 is 17 amino acids long. CDR1 is SGHNT, CDR2 YENEEA, per germline. After removal of 1 base from V and 5 bases from J, the junction contained 5 bases not matched to a gene. The full variable domain, its missing parts supplied by reference TRBV11-3 and TRBJ2-1, is EAGVVQSPRYKIIEKKQPVAFWCNPISGHNTLYWYLQNLGQGPELLIRYENEEAVDDSQLPKDRFSAERLKGVDSTLKIQPAELGDSAVYLCASSLGLGTSGDNEQFFGPGTRLTVL.

The chain is built from TRBV2 and TRBJ1-3, with D maybe TRBD1 (6 bases). V was pared by 5 bases and J by 0 bases, with 20 bases between. Looked up from germline, CDR1 is SNHLY and CDR2 is FYNNEI. The CDR3 has 18 residues. CDR3 DNA: TGTGCCAGCAGTCAAGGGATGGGGACATCCGTCTCTGGAAACACCATATATTTT. The encoded protein is CASSQGMGTSVSGNTIYF.

This CDR3 is CATSRGQGLGDYEQYF. The CDR3 coding sequence is TGTGCCACCAGCAGAGGACAGGGTTTGGGTGACTACGAGCAGTACTTC. The gene calls are TRBV15 and TRBJ2-7; 7 bases agree with TRBD1. Per the germline V gene, CDR1 is LNHNV and CDR2 is YYDKDF (reference sequence). CDR3 length equals 16 residues. With V trimmed by 1 base and J by 3 bases, 9 bases remained unmatched.

The rearrangement links TRBV6-1 to TRBJ1-1, with 7 bases identical to TRBD1. CDR3 size: 15 residues. Germline loops: CDR1 MNHNS, CDR2 SASEGT. With V trimmed by 3 bases and J by 11 bases, 15 bases remained unmatched. The CDR3 nucleotides read TGTGCCAGCAGTGACAACCTTGGGACAGCCTCGGGGGCTTTCTTT. This translates into CASSDNLGTASGAFF.

The chain uses TRBV2 and TRBJ1-2; 9 nucleotides line up with TRBD1. Per germline, CDR1 SNHLY and CDR2 FYNNEI. The CDR3 has 15 residues. Germline trimming cut 6 bases from V and 2 bases from J; bases unmatched to any gene: 7. The CDR3 DNA follows: TGTGCCAGCAGAGTCTCGGGACAGGGAAACTATGGCTACACCTTC. Protein: CASRVSGQGNYGYTF.

The J gene is TRBJ1-4, the V gene TRBV3-1 (or the pseudogene TRBV3-2); D remains unclear. Germline assignment: CDR1 LGHDT and CDR2 YNNKEL (reference sequence). The CDR3 has 12 residues. With 1 base removed from V and 10 bases from J, the gap between germline ends came to 7 bases. CDR3 DNA sequence: TGTGCCAGCAGCCAAGGGGCAGGAAAACTGTTTTTT. It yields the protein CASSQGAGKLFF.

This clone has a handful of counts. The rearrangement links TRBV14 to TRBJ1-1; D unresolved. Trimming removed 1 base from V and 7 bases from J, with 16 bases in between. The CDR3 spans 15 residues. Germline CDR1 SGHDN, CDR2 FVKESK. CDR3 sequence: CASSQGLFRSGEAFF. DNA of the CDR3: TGTGCCAGCAGCCAAGGATTGTTTCGATCCGGTGAAGCTTTCTTT.

This rearrangement joins TRBV12-3 or TRBV12-4 to TRBJ2-7; 12 bases line up with TRBD2. V shed 5 bases and J 13 bases; nucleotides not matched to a gene: 9. This CDR3 has 13 amino acids. DNA of the CDR3: TGTGCCAGCAGTCCCGGACTAGCGGGGCGCGTTTACTTC. Translation: CASSPGLAGRVYF.

The rearrangement joins TRBV3-1 (or the pseudogene TRBV3-2) to TRBJ2-7; 7 nucleotides agree with TRBD1. Germline loops: CDR1 LGHDT, CDR2 YNNKEL (reference sequence). J was trimmed by 7 bases and V by 5 bases; bases with no gene match: 2. The CDR3 totals 11 residues. For the CDR3, the DNA is TGTGCCAGCAGCACACAGGGGGAGCAGTACTTC. Its protein product is CASSTQGEQYF.

This chain connects TRBV2 to TRBJ1-6, with D perhaps matching TRBD1 (6 bases). Germline V lookup: CDR1 SNHLY, CDR2 FYNNEI. With 7 bases removed from V and 4 bases from J, the gap between germline ends came to 17 bases. This CDR3 has 16 residues. The CDR3 sequence: CASKLRGVGYNSPLHF. CDR3 DNA: TGTGCCAGCAAGCTCAGGGGAGTGGGGTATAATTCACCCCTCCACTTT.

The chain couples TRBV19 to TRBJ1-1, with D tentatively TRBD1 (6 bases). This CDR3 is built from 13 residues. V dropped 3 bases and J dropped 8 bases, with 13 bases sitting between them. Germline CDR1 and CDR2: LNHDA and SQIVND (reference sequence). In nucleotides, the CDR3 is TGTGCCAGTAGTATGGAAAGAGACAGGGAAGCTTTCTTT. It encodes CASSMERDREAFF.

The chain carries TRBV18 and TRBJ2-1; 13 nucleotides align to TRBD2. J was trimmed by 9 bases and V by 6 bases; bases with no gene match: 8. Germline-derived CDR1 and CDR2 are KGHSH and LQKENI. The length of the CDR3 is 15 residues. The CDR3 protein is CASSPGLAGVTEQFF. CDR3 nucleotide sequence: TGTGCCAGCTCTCCTGGACTAGCGGGGGTCACTGAGCAGTTCTTC.

Ten or more counts support this clone. The rearrangement joins TRBV19 to TRBJ2-6; D is possibly TRBD2 (6 bases). The CDR3 runs to 20 residues. The germline V gene encodes CDR1 LNHDA and CDR2 SQIVND (reference sequence). V dropped 1 base and J dropped 0 bases, with 19 bases sitting between them. The CDR3 here is CASSIVGSRGFASGANVLTF. The CDR3, as DNA: TGTGCCAGTAGTATAGTCGGTAGTCGGGGGTTCGCCTCTGGGGCCAACGTCCTGACTTTC. Looking up the rest from reference TRBV19 and TRBJ2-6 gives the full variable domain: DGGITQSPKYLFRKEGQNVTLSCEQNLNHDAMYWYRQDPGQGLRLIYYSQIVNDFQKGDIAEGYSVSREKKESFPLTVTSAQKNPTAFYLCASSIVGSRGFASGANVLTFGAGSRLTVL.

The V call is TRBV10-3, the J call TRBJ2-2; 11 nucleotides align to TRBD2. CDR1 is ENHRY, CDR2 SYGVKD, per germline. V lost 6 bases and J lost 5; bases outside the gene matches: 2. CDR3 length: 14 residues. The CDR3 DNA follows: TGTGCCATCAGCGTAGCGGGGGGGACCGGGGAGCTGTTTTTT. Amino acids: CAISVAGGTGELFF.

V usage is TRBV7-6 and J usage is TRBJ2-2; 7 nucleotides align to TRBD1. The CDR3 totals 15 residues. V trimming: 5 bases; J trimming: 1 base; junction bases outside the gene matches: 4. The V gene's germline CDR1 is SGHVS and CDR2 FNYEAQ. CDR3 sequence reads: CASSLGQENTGELFF. The CDR3 DNA reads TGTGCCAGCAGCCTAGGACAGGAGAACACCGGGGAGCTGTTTTTT.

This chain links TRBV20-1 with TRBJ2-1; a possible D gene is TRBD2 (6 bases). Germline V gene data show CDR1 as DFQATT and CDR2 as SNEGSKA (reference sequence). V lost 7 bases and J lost 5, with 9 bases in between. The CDR3 sequence is 11 residues long. CDR3 coding DNA: TGCAGTGTAACGGGAGACAATGAGCAGTTCTTC. Encoded protein: CSVTGDNEQFF.

This clone came up once. V usage is TRBV27 and J usage is TRBJ2-7, with D possibly TRBD1 on 6 matching bases. The germline V and J ends were trimmed by 4 bases and 2 bases, with 9 bases remaining between them. From germline, CDR1 is MNHEY and CDR2 SMNVEV (reference sequence). The length of the CDR3 is 13 residues. CDR3 in DNA: TGTGCCAGCAGTTCGCAGGGGACCTACGAGCAGTACTTC. It specifies CASSSQGTYEQYF.

The chain recombines TRBV6-5 with TRBJ1-1, with 10 bases aligning to TRBD1. The germline V gene encodes CDR1 MNHEY and CDR2 SVGAGI. The ends lost 4 bases at V and 5 bases at J; junction bases unmatched: 4. This CDR3 has 14 amino acids. CDR3 nucleotides: TGTGCCAGCAGTTCGGGGACAGGGGTGACTGAAGCTTTCTTT. Protein: CASSSGTGVTEAFF.